A single sample gave rise to the 10 T cell receptor beta chains below, sequenced in a study of T cells after yellow fever vaccination. TCRdb passed the 5' RACE reads through MiXCR, listing each CDR3 protein once. Of some 250,000 distinct CDR3 sequences in the sample, 6.9% were seen once. This sample comprised CD4+ T cells sorted from PBMCs, obtained 15 days after the yellow fever booster vaccination. The source is a man aged 30-40 years who received the YFV17D yellow fever vaccine.

This clonotype was seen more than once but under ten times. This rearrangement joins TRBV20-1 to TRBJ2-5; D remains unclear. This CDR3 is built from 16 residues. V was shortened by 3 bases and J by 3 bases, with 20 bases between the two germline ends. Germline values: CDR1 DFQATT, CDR2 SNEGSKA (reference sequence). The CDR3 loop reads CSASLAETSGKETQYF. Here the CDR3 DNA reads TGCAGTGCTAGTTTGGCGGAGACGTCAGGAAAAGAGACCCAGTACTTC.

The rearrangement uses TRBV30 and TRBJ2-3, with a tentative D call TRBD1 (5 bases). The V gene's germline CDR1 is GTSNPN and CDR2 SVGIG (reference sequence). V shed 2 bases and J shed 6 bases, with 18 bases lying between them. CDR3 length equals 15 residues. The CDR3 sequence: CAWSRGRVFGDTQYF. The CDR3 region has the DNA TGTGCCTGGAGTAGGGGCAGGGTATTCGGGGATACGCAGTATTTT.

Concerning this clonotype: A much larger clone is a single base away; this may be a read error. The rearrangement joins TRBV12-3 or TRBV12-4 to TRBJ1-5, with D unclear. The CDR3 consists of 15 residues. In nucleotides, the CDR3 is TGTGCCAGCAGTTGGGCGGCAATGCGCAATCAGCGCCAGCATTTT. Its translation: CASSWAAMRNQRQHF.

This clonotype was counted at least ten times. This sequence joins TRBV18 and TRBJ2-2, with a tentative D call TRBD1 (5 bases). The CDR3 consists of 14 residues. Germline V gene sequence: CDR1 KGHSH, CDR2 LQKENI. Trimming pared 5 bases from V and 1 base from J, leaving 8 bases between. The CDR3 coding sequence is TGTGCCAGCTCATGGGGCCAGAACACCGGGGAGCTGTTTTTT. This codes for CASSWGQNTGELFF.

This clonotype was seen repeatedly, ten times or more. The J gene is TRBJ2-2, the V gene TRBV5-1; D is unresolved. Between the trimmed V and J ends, which lost 4 bases and 11 bases, there was a span of 15 bases. There are 13 residues in the CDR3. Per the germline V gene, CDR1 is SGHRS and CDR2 is YFSETQ. The CDR3 loop is CASSPSPPVELFF. The CDR3, as DNA: TGCGCCAGCAGCCCAAGCCCCCCTGTAGAGCTGTTTTTT. Variable domain in full (rest from reference TRBV5-1 and TRBJ2-2): KAGVTQTPRYLIKTRGQQVTLSCSPISGHRSVSWYQQTPGQGLQFLFEYFSETQRNKGNFPGRFSGRQFSNSRSEMNVSTLELGDSALYLCASSPSPPVELFFGEGSRLTVL.

At least ten counts were recorded for this clonotype. This chain uses TRBV6-5 with TRBJ2-6, with D possibly matching TRBD1 (6 bases). CDR1 MNHEY and CDR2 SVGAGI come from the germline V gene. V lost 5 bases, J lost 0 bases, and 11 bases lay in between. The CDR3 has 16 amino acids. The CDR3 loop reads CASSRQVLSGANVLTF. The DNA for the CDR3 is TGTGCCAGCAGTCGACAGGTCCTCTCTGGGGCCAACGTCCTGACTTTC.

This clonotype was detected many times. This chain connects TRBV11-2 to TRBJ2-1; maybe TRBD2 (6 bases). Germline lookup yields CDR1 SGHAT and CDR2 FQNNGV. This CDR3 has 15 amino acids. V lost 2 bases to trimming and J lost 5 bases, with 13 bases between them. CDR3 residues: CASSLMGLDNNEQFF. CDR3 nucleotide sequence: TGTGCCAGCAGCTTAATGGGACTCGACAACAATGAGCAGTTCTTC. The full variable domain, rest sourced from reference TRBV11-2 and TRBJ2-1, is EAGVAQSPRYKIIEKRQSVAFWCNPISGHATLYWYQQILGQGPKLLIQFQNNGVVDDSQLPKDRFSAERLKGVDSTLKIQPAKLEDSAVYLCASSLMGLDNNEQFFGPGTRLTVL.

This clonotype appeared a few times. The chain combines TRBV7-2 with TRBJ2-3; D might be TRBD1 or TRBD2, each matching 6 bases. V was trimmed by 2 bases and J by 5 bases, leaving 11 bases between them. This CDR3 comprises 14 residues. Looked up from germline, CDR1 is SGHTA and CDR2 is FQGNSA. CDR3 protein: CASSLSRGGDTQYF. Here the CDR3 DNA reads TGTGCCAGCAGCTTAAGCAGGGGAGGAGATACGCAGTATTTT.

The chain combines TRBV20-1 with TRBJ2-7; 7 nucleotides align to TRBD1. With V trimmed by 6 bases and J by 1 base, 12 bases remained unmatched. This CDR3 contains 15 residues. The germline V gene has CDR1 DFQATT and CDR2 SNEGSKA (reference sequence). The CDR3 spells CSAALLLTGSYEQYF. The CDR3 coding sequence is TGCAGTGCCGCCTTACTACTGACAGGGTCCTACGAGCAGTACTTC.

This clonotype was observed a few times. This rearrangement joins TRBV29-1 to TRBJ1-1; 7 nucleotides line up with TRBD1. Germline CDR1 SQVTM, CDR2 ANQGSEA. The V segment lost 4 bases and the J segment 1 base; nucleotides outside the gene matches: 6. The CDR3 runs to 14 residues. The CDR3 DNA sequence: TGCAGCGTTGCGGGGGACAGACAGAACACTGAAGCTTTCTTT. It yields the protein CSVAGDRQNTEAFF.